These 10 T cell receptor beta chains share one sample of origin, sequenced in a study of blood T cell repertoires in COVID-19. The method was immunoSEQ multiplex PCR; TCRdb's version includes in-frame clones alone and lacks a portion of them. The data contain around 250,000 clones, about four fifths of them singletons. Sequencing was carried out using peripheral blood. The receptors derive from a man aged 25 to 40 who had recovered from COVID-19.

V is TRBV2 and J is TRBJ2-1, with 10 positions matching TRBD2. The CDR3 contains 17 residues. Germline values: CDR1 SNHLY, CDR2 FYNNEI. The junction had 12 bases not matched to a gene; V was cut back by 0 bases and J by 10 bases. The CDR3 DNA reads TGTGCCAGCAGTGAAGCGTCAGGACTAGCGGCCGAGAAGGAGCAGTTCTTC. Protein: CASSEASGLAAEKEQFF.

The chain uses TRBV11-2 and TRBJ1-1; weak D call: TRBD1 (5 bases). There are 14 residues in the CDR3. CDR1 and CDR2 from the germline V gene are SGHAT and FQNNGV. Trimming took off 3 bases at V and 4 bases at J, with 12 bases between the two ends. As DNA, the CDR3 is TGTGCCAGCAGCTTTCAGGGCTCGGGCACTGAAGCTTTCTTT. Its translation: CASSFQGSGTEAFF.

The DNA for the CDR3 is TGTGCCAGCACCCTAGCGGGGGCCACAGATACGCAGTATTTT. Translated, it gives CASTLAGATDTQYF. The chain joins TRBV7-2 to TRBJ2-3, with TRBD2 matching over 10 bases. V was clipped by 7 bases and J by 2 bases; unmatched bases: 3. This CDR3 spans 14 amino acids. Germline CDR1 and CDR2: SGHTA and FQGNSA.

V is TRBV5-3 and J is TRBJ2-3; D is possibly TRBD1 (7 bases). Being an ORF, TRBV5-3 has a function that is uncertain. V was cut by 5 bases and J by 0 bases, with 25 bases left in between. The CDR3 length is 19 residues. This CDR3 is CARRRDRLTKISSTDTQYF. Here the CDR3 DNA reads TGTGCCAGAAGGCGGGACAGACTCACCAAAATCTCTAGCACAGATACGCAGTATTTT.

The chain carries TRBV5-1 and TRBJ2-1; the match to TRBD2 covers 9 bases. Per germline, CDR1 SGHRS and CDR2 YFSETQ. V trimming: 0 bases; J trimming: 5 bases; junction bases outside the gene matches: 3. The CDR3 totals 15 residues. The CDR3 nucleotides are TGCGCCAGCAGCTTGGTTCCTAGCGGGGACAATGAGCAGTTCTTC. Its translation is CASSLVPSGDNEQFF.

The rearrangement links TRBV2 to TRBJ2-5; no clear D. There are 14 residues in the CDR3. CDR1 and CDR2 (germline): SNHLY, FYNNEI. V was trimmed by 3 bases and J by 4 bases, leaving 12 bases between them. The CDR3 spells CASSEVVGGETQYF. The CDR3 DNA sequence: TGTGCCAGCAGTGAGGTAGTTGGTGGAGAGACCCAGTACTTC.

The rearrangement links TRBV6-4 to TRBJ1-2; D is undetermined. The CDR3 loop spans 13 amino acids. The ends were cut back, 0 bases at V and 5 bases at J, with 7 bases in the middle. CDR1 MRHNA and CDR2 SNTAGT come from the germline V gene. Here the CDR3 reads CASSDSGRYGYTF. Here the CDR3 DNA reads TGTGCCAGCAGTGACTCTGGCAGGTATGGCTACACCTTC.

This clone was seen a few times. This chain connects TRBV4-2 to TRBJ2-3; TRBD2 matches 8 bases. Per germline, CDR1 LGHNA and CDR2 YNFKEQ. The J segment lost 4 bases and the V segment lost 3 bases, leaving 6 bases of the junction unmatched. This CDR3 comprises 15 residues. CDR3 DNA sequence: TGTGCCAGCAGCCAGGGGGCCGGGGGGGCAGATACGCAGTATTTT. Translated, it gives CASSQGAGGADTQYF.

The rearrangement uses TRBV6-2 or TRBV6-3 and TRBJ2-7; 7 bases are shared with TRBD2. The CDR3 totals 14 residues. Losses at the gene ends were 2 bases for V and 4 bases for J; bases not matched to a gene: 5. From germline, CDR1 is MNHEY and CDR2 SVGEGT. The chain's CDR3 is CASSYRDYKYEQYV. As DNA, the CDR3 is TGTGCCAGCAGTTACCGGGACTACAAATACGAGCAGTACGTC.

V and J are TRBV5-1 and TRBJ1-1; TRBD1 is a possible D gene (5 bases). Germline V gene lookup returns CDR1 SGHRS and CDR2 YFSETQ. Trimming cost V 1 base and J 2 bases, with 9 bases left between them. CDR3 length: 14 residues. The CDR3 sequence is CASSLRRGNTEAFF. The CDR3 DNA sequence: TGCGCCAGCAGCTTGAGGAGGGGAAACACTGAAGCTTTCTTT.